This is a list of T cell receptor beta chains from one sample in a study of OX40 agonist ivuxolimab in advanced cancers. The method was immunoSEQ multiplex PCR; TCRdb's version includes in-frame clones alone and lacks a portion of them. The table shows tens of thousands of clones, with roughly 90% occurring only once. This specimen consisted of CD4+ or CD8+ T cells sorted from blood, obtained in a trial of the OX40 agonist ivuxolimab. The receptors stem from an adult with an advanced solid tumor such as melanoma, head and neck, liver or kidney cancer. Both conserved end residues are part of each CDR3. A D gene is named only where the DNA matches it firmly. Clone size is given for some rows only: seen once, a few or many times, or a class if the clone is expanded.

j_gene | abundance | v_gene | d_gene | CDR3aa | CDR3nt
TRBJ1-5 | . | TRBV30 | . | CAWSVQGGNQPQHF | TGTGCCTGGAGTGTACAGGGTGGCAATCAGCCCCAGCATTTT
TRBJ1-4 | . | TRBV9 | . | CAKTAGEKLFF | TGTGCCAAAACCGCCGGGGAAAAACTGTTTTTT
TRBJ2-6 | . | TRBV10-3 | . | CAISVMTRFSGANVLTF | TGTGCCATCAGTGTGATGACTCGATTCTCTGGGGCCAACGTCCTGACTTTC
TRBJ2-4 | . | TRBV7-2 | . | CASSFDGLILQYF | TGTGCCAGCAGCTTTGATGGACTAATTCTACAGTACTTC
TRBJ2-1 | once | TRBV7-2 | . | CASSPQGYNEQFF | TGTGCCAGCAGCCCCCAGGGGTACAATGAGCAGTTCTTC
TRBJ1-5 | once | TRBV7-8 | . | CASSFGGLEPQHF | TGTGCCAGCAGCTTCGGGGGCTTGGAGCCCCAGCATTTT
TRBJ2-7 | . | TRBV2 | . | CASQETAGHYEQYF | TGTGCCAGCCAGGAGACGGCCGGCCACTACGAGCAGTACTTC
TRBJ2-1 | once | TRBV6-5 | TRBD1 | CASSYPSGGPGNEQFF | TGTGCCAGCAGTTACCCATCAGGGGGCCCAGGGAATGAGCAGTTCTTC
TRBJ2-7 | . | TRBV28 | TRBD2 | CASRNSGGSSYEQYF | TGTGCCAGCAGAAATAGCGGGGGGAGCTCCTACGAGCAGTACTTC
TRBJ2-3 | . | TRBV7-2 | . | CASSLPPGLLDTQYF | TGTGCCAGCAGCTTACCTCCGGGACTCCTCGATACGCAGTATTTT
TRBJ2-2 | . | TRBV6-6 | TRBD1 | CAGRGPGTGELFF | TGTGCCGGAAGGGGGCCCGGCACCGGGGAGCTGTTTTTT
TRBJ2-7 | . | TRBV28 | TRBD2 | CASSFQTSGRASFEQYF | TGTGCCAGCAGTTTTCAGACTAGCGGGAGGGCTTCCTTTGAGCAGTACTTC
TRBJ1-4 | . | TRBV27 | TRBD1 | CASSHGQGNEKLFF | TGTGCCAGCAGTCACGGACAGGGGAATGAAAAACTGTTTTTT
TRBJ2-5 | . | TRBV18 | TRBD1 | CASSPRTGSAETQYF | TGTGCCAGCTCACCACGGACAGGGTCCGCGGAGACCCAGTACTTC
TRBJ1-2 | . | TRBV2 | . | CASKGGGGYTF | TGTGCCAGCAAGGGCGGGGGAGGCTACACCTTC
TRBJ2-7 | . | TRBV5-8 | TRBD1 | CASSTRDRSSYEQYF | TGTGCCAGCAGCACACGGGACAGAAGCTCCTACGAGCAGTACTTC
TRBJ1-4 | . | TRBV5-8 | . | CASSLSGVVREKLFF | TGTGCCAGCAGCTTGTCAGGGGTGGTGCGTGAAAAACTGTTTTTT
TRBJ2-5 | . | TRBV5-1 | TRBD1 | CASSLGTGGEETQYF | TGCGCCAGCAGCTTGGGGACAGGGGGCGAAGAGACCCAGTACTTC
TRBJ2-7 | once | TRBV11-2 | . | CASRLDTEQYF | TGTGCCAGCAGGTTAGACACCGAGCAGTACTTC
TRBJ2-5 | . | TRBV5-1 | TRBD1 | CASSGGAGRGLETQYF | TGCGCCAGCAGCGGTGGGGCGGGCAGGGGGCTGGAGACCCAGTACTTC
TRBJ2-1 | . | TRBV4-1 | . | CASSQAARPGTDEQFF | TGCGCCAGCAGCCAAGCCGCCCGACCTGGGACGGATGAGCAGTTCTTC
TRBJ2-2 | . | TRBV10-1 | . | CASSETRAVTGELFF | TGCGCCAGCAGTGAGACCCGGGCGGTGACCGGGGAGCTGTTTTTT
TRBJ1-5 | . | TRBV5-1 | . | CASSLQGNSNQPQHF | TGCGCCAGCAGCCTCCAGGGAAACAGCAATCAGCCCCAGCATTTT
TRBJ2-7 | once | TRBV21-1 | . | CASSRGDCTFYEQYF | TGTGCCAGCAGCCGGGGGGACTGCACTTTCTACGAGCAGTACTTC
TRBJ2-7 | . | TRBV19 | . | CASSILGGGTYEQYF | TGTGCCAGTAGTATACTTGGTGGGGGGACCTACGAGCAGTACTTC
TRBJ2-2 | . | TRBV6-6 | TRBD1 | CASRGQGATGELFF | TGTGCCAGCAGGGGACAGGGGGCAACCGGGGAGCTGTTTTTT
TRBJ2-3 | . | TRBV29-1 | TRBD2 | CSARLAGGDTQYF | TGCAGCGCCCGACTAGCGGGAGGAGATACGCAGTATTTT
TRBJ1-2 | . | TRBV6-6 | TRBD1 | CASSYSDRVGGYTF | TGTGCCAGCAGTTACTCCGACAGGGTAGGCGGCTACACCTTC
TRBJ2-5 | . | TRBV11-2 | . | CASSPIGASRVQYF | TGTGCCAGCAGCCCAATAGGTGCTTCTAGGGTTCAGTACTTC
TRBJ2-1 | . | TRBV5-8 | . | CASSLARGENNEQFF | TGTGCCAGCAGCTTGGCCAGGGGGGAAAACAATGAGCAGTTCTTC
TRBJ1-1 | . | TRBV19 | TRBD1 | CASSSGGSTEAFF | TGTGCCAGTAGTTCAGGGGGGAGTACTGAAGCTTTCTTT
TRBJ1-2 | . | TRBV11-2 | TRBD1 | CASSLDRGNGYTF | TGTGCCAGCAGCCTAGACAGGGGAAATGGCTACACCTTC
TRBJ1-2 | . | TRBV11-2 | . | CASSPPLGGGRSGYTF | TGTGCCAGCAGCCCCCCATTAGGGGGGGGGCGAAGTGGCTACACCTTC
TRBJ2-7 | . | TRBV28 | TRBD1 | CASRGQGSHEQYF | TGTGCCAGCAGGGGACAGGGTTCCCACGAGCAGTACTTC
TRBJ1-3 | few | TRBV28 | . | CASRGTGYRFSGNTIYF | TGTGCCAGCAGAGGAACAGGGTACAGGTTCTCTGGAAACACCATATATTTT
TRBJ2-3 | . | TRBV6-1 | . | CASSIGTFTGDTQYF | TGTGCCAGCAGTATCGGGACATTTACCGGTGATACGCAGTATTTT
TRBJ2-1 | . | TRBV4-1 | . | CASSTDSQKSSYNEQFF | TGCGCCAGCAGTACGGACAGTCAGAAAAGCTCCTACAATGAGCAGTTCTTC
TRBJ1-2 | once | TRBV5-4 | . | CASSLNRDSGYTF | TGTGCCAGCAGCTTGAACAGGGATAGTGGCTACACCTTC
TRBJ2-7 | once | TRBV7-2 | TRBD2 | CASSPWTSPSYEQYF | TGTGCCAGCAGCCCGTGGACTAGCCCCTCCTACGAGCAGTACTTC
TRBJ2-2 | . | TRBV28 | . | CASVGAPNTGELFF | TGTGCCAGTGTCGGGGCCCCGAACACCGGGGAGCTGTTTTTT
TRBJ2-3 | . | TRBV7-2 | TRBD2 | CASSFVAGAGSDTQYF | TGTGCCAGCAGCTTTGTAGCGGGAGCTGGATCAGATACGCAGTATTTT
TRBJ1-1 | . | TRBV5-1 | TRBD1 | CASSGGQVPMNTEAFF | TGCGCCAGCAGCGGGGGACAGGTCCCTATGAACACTGAAGCTTTCTTT
TRBJ1-1 | . | TRBV13 | . | CASSLGRPLSEAFF | TGTGCCAGCAGCTTAGGCCGACCCCTCAGTGAAGCTTTCTTT
TRBJ2-7 | . | TRBV21-1 | . | CASSKGPGQGDEQYF | TGTGCCAGCAGCAAAGGCCCCGGACAGGGCGACGAGCAGTACTTC
TRBJ2-5 | . | TRBV2 | . | CASSEADLGTQYF | TGTGCCAGCAGTGAAGCGGACTTAGGGACCCAGTACTTC
TRBJ1-2 | once | TRBV19 | . | CASRRGGNYGYTF | TGTGCCAGTAGGCGGGGGGGGAACTATGGCTACACCTTC
TRBJ1-2 | . | TRBV28 | . | CASSGANFYGYTF | TGTGCCAGCAGCGGGGCTAACTTTTATGGCTACACCTTC
TRBJ2-1 | . | TRBV9 | . | CASSLDYEQFF | TGTGCCAGCAGCCTCGACTATGAGCAGTTCTTC
TRBJ2-7 | . | TRBV10-3 | . | CAISGSRVGGVYEQYF | TGTGCCATCAGTGGATCCCGGGTCGGCGGGGTCTACGAGCAGTACTTC
TRBJ1-3 | . | TRBV4-2 | . | CASSQDPAGSGNTIYF | TGTGCCAGCAGCCAAGATCCGGCCGGCTCTGGAAACACCATATATTTT
TRBJ2-3 | few | TRBV9 | TRBD2 | CASSVLTSGTDTQYF | TGTGCCAGCAGCGTTTTGACTAGCGGGACAGATACGCAGTATTTT
TRBJ2-1 | . | TRBV7-9 | TRBD2 | CASSWGLAGGRGVKFF | TGTGCCAGCAGCTGGGGACTAGCGGGAGGAAGGGGAGTGAAGTTCTTC
TRBJ2-1 | few | TRBV4-2 | TRBD2 | CASSQAGTSGRYNEQFF | TGTGCCAGCAGCCAAGCGGGGACTAGCGGGAGATACAATGAGCAGTTCTTC
TRBJ1-2 | . | TRBV7-2 | . | CASSLEYGYTF | TGTGCCAGCAGCTTAGAGTATGGCTACACCTTC
TRBJ2-3 | . | TRBV7-2 | TRBD2 | CASSLASGSVDTQYF | TGTGCCAGCAGCTTAGCTAGCGGGAGCGTAGATACGCAGTATTTT